The 14 T cell receptor beta chains below all came from one sample that was sequenced in a study of a mutant IDH1 vaccine in newly diagnosed glioma. This table comes from immunoSEQ multiplex PCR, and its TCRdb copy is limited to in-frame clones, with some not included. The table records 56,000 or so clones, 60% to 85% of them present only once. Which antigens these TCRs recognize remains unknown. Time point of the sample: week 47, end of study. Each dose delivered 300 ug of mutant IDH1 20-mer peptide subcutaneously with imiquimod. Source: PBMCs, taken from a glioma patient whose treatment included an IDH1 peptide vaccine. These receptors were obtained from a woman aged 40 to 50 with glioma. Some clones in this sample may be carry-over from other donors' samples.

The sample holds one count of this clone. The chain is built from TRBV4-1 and TRBJ2-1; TRBD2 matches at 11 bases. Per germline, CDR1 MGHRA and CDR2 YSYEKL. The CDR3 has 18 amino acids. J gave up 10 bases and V 0 bases, and 14 bases lay outside the gene matches. The CDR3 DNA is TGCGCCAGCAGCCAAGAACCTGGTCAGGCTAGCGGGGGGTCCGAGCAGTTCTTC. This codes for CASSQEPGQASGGSEQFF.

The chain uses TRBV10-3 and TRBJ1-2, with D perhaps matching TRBD1 (5 bases). Germline V lookup: CDR1 ENHRY, CDR2 SYGVKD. The CDR3 runs 14 residues. Trimming removed 7 bases from V and 2 bases from J, with 14 bases in between. CDR3 in amino acids: CAITPREGNYGYTF. The CDR3 DNA follows: TGTGCCATCACCCCTCGGGAGGGGAACTATGGCTACACCTTC.

This chain links TRBV14 with TRBJ2-7; 8 nucleotides align to TRBD2. CDR1 is SGHDN and CDR2 is FVKESK in the germline V gene. The CDR3 is 19 amino acids. J lost 4 bases, V lost 3 bases, and 20 bases had no gene match. DNA for the CDR3: TGTGCCAGCAGCCAGGCCGTCAACCCCGGGGGGGGCCTGGGGTACGAGCAGTACTTC. Amino acid sequence: CASSQAVNPGGGLGYEQYF.

The V call is TRBV30, the J call TRBJ2-7; tentative D call: TRBD2 (5 bases). V was pared by 1 base and J by 6 bases, with 13 bases between. The CDR3 contains 13 residues. From germline, CDR1 is GTSNPN and CDR2 SVGIG (reference sequence). CDR3 coding DNA: TGTGCCTGGAGTGGCCGGGGTTCGGGCGAGCAGTACTTC. Translation: CAWSGRGSGEQYF.

This clone has a single count. The chain employs TRBV5-6 and TRBJ2-7; D gene unclear. With 7 bases removed from V and 6 bases from J, the gap between germline ends came to 11 bases. CDR3 size: 11 residues. Looked up from germline, CDR1 is SGHDT and CDR2 is YYEEEE. CDR3 coding DNA: TGTGCCAGCGGGAACCCTGGCGAGCAGTACTTC. Translating it yields CASGNPGEQYF.

The rearrangement uses TRBV28 and TRBJ2-4, with TRBD2 as a possible D gene (5 bases). Trimming took off 2 bases at V and 0 bases at J, with 11 bases between the two ends. The CDR3 runs 16 residues. CDR1 and CDR2 from the germline V gene are MDHEN and SYDVKM. The DNA of the CDR3 is TGTGCCAGCAGTTTAGCGGGCGAGCTAGCCAAAAACATTCAGTACTTC. Protein: CASSLAGELAKNIQYF.

The gene calls are TRBV10-2 and TRBJ1-5; a weak D match, TRBD1 (5 bases). The V end was cut by 6 bases, the J end by 4 bases, with 13 bases between. Germline CDR1 reads WSHSY; CDR2 reads SAAADI. This CDR3 has 14 amino acids. The CDR3 nucleotides read TGCGCCAGCAGGCCCGGGGAGGGGAATCAGCCCCAGCATTTT. Translated: CASRPGEGNQPQHF.

The rearrangement joins TRBV10-3 to TRBJ2-7; TRBD1 matches 7 bases. Germline V gene data show CDR1 as ENHRY and CDR2 as SYGVKD. The CDR3 runs 14 residues. J gave up 3 bases and V 10 bases, and 12 bases lay outside the gene matches. CDR3: CATRDRDLSYEQYF. CDR3 DNA sequence: TGTGCCACCAGAGACAGGGATTTGAGCTACGAGCAGTACTTC.

The J gene is TRBJ1-6, the V gene TRBV7-2, with TRBD1 matching over 7 bases. Unmatched junction bases numbered 6, after V lost 3 bases and J lost 7 bases. The CDR3 sequence is 15 residues long. Germline V lookup: CDR1 SGHTA, CDR2 FQGNSA. CDR3 sequence: CASSFFTGENSPLHF. The CDR3 DNA reads as TGTGCCAGCAGCTTCTTCACAGGGGAAAATTCACCCCTCCACTTT.

This clone has just a few counts. The chain recombines TRBV7-9 with TRBJ1-1; D is ambiguous. CDR1 is SEHNR, CDR2 FQNEAQ, per germline (reference sequence). CDR3 size: 13 residues. V lost 3 bases and J 4 bases, leaving 9 bases between the germline ends. The CDR3 coding sequence is TGTGCCAGCAGCTTCGTGGGGTCCACTGAAGCTTTCTTT. Translating it yields CASSFVGSTEAFF.

The CDR3 nucleotides read TGTGCCAGCAGCTTGGCGGGTGTTCAGGGGTCGCCTGAAGCTTTCTTT. Translated: CASSLAGVQGSPEAFF. The chain is built from TRBV5-6 and TRBJ1-1; D might be TRBD1 (6 bases). Deletions cut 0 bases from V and 6 bases from J, with 18 bases between. The CDR3 totals 16 residues. Germline V gene sequence: CDR1 SGHDT, CDR2 YYEEEE.

This chain uses TRBV6-5 with TRBJ2-5; no firm D call. Looked up from germline, CDR1 is MNHEY and CDR2 is SVGAGI. Between the trimmed V and J ends, which lost 6 bases and 5 bases, there was a span of 16 bases. The length of the CDR3 is 14 residues. Here the CDR3 reads CASRRLRRLETQYF. CDR3 bases: TGTGCCAGCAGACGTCTGAGGAGACTGGAGACCCAGTACTTC.

This chain connects TRBV19 to TRBJ2-4; 11 positions agree with TRBD1. Looked up from germline, CDR1 is LNHDA and CDR2 is SQIVND (reference sequence). CDR3 size: 13 residues. Unmatched junction bases numbered 4, after V lost 7 bases and J lost 8 bases. The CDR3 loop is CASIGQGAHIQYF. The DNA of the CDR3 is TGTGCCAGTATCGGACAGGGGGCTCACATTCAGTACTTC.

The V call is TRBV2, the J call TRBJ2-5; D is uncertain. Matching the DNA end better, TRBJ2-7 makes the J call doubtful. The CDR3 runs 12 residues. Germline CDR1 SNHLY, CDR2 FYNNEI. The CDR3 sequence: CASSPFGYEQYF. The DNA of the CDR3 is TGTGCCAGCAGTCCGTTCGGCTACGAGCAGTACTTC.